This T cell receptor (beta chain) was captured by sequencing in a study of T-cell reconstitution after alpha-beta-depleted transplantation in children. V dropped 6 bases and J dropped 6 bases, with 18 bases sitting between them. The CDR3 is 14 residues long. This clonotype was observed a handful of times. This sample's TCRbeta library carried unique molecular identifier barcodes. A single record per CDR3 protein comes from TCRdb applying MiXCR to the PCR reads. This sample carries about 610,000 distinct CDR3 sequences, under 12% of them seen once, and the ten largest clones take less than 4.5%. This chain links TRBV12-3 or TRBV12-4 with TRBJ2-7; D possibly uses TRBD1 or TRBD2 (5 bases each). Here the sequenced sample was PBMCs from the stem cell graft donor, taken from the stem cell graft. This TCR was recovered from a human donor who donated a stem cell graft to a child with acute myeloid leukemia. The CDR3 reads CASSRQGEAREQYF. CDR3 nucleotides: TGTGCCAGCAGCCGGCAGGGAGAGGCGCGCGAGCAGTACTTC.